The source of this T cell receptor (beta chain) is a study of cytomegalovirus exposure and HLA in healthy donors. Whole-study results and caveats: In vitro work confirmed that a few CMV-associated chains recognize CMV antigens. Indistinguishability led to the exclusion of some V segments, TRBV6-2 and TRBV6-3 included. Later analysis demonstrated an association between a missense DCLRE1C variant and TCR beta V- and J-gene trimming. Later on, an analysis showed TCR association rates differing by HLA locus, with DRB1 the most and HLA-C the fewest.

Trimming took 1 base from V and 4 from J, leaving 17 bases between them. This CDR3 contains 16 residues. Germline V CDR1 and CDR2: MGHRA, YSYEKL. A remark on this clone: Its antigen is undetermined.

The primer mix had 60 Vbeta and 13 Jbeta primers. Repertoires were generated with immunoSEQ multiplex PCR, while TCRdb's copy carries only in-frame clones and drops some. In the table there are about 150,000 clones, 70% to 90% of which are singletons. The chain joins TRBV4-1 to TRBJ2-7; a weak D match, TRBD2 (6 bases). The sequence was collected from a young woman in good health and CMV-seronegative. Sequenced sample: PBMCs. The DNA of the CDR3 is TGCGCCAGCAGCCAAGTCGGGGCCCCGGAGGGATACGAGCAGTACTTC. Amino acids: CASSQVGAPEGYEQYF.